These 25 T cell receptor beta chains originate from one sample sequenced in a study of blood T cell repertoires in COVID-19. TCRdb keeps only in-frame clones here, not all; method: immunoSEQ multiplex PCR. The sample holds around 190,000 clones, 86% seen once. What was sequenced was PBMCs or T cells enriched from blood (not recorded which). These receptors all come from a middle-aged man with acute COVID-19.

The chain links TRBV15 to TRBJ1-5; a weak D match, TRBD1 (5 bases). Trimming took 0 bases from V and 5 from J, leaving 14 bases between them. The CDR3 has 16 residues. Germline assignment: CDR1 LNHNV and CDR2 YYDKDF (reference sequence). The CDR3 loop is CATSRDLGGSYQPQHF. CDR3 DNA: TGTGCCACCAGCAGAGATCTGGGGGGAAGTTATCAGCCCCAGCATTTT.

V gene TRBV28 combines with J gene TRBJ1-5; TRBD1 matches 8 bases. CDR1 MDHEN and CDR2 SYDVKM come from the germline V gene. The CDR3 runs 15 residues. After removal of 3 bases from V and 7 bases from J, the junction contained 8 bases not matched to a gene. The CDR3 is CASSFGQGPNQPQHF. DNA of the CDR3: TGTGCCAGCAGTTTCGGACAGGGCCCTAACCAGCCCCAGCATTTT.

This clone has only one observation. The chain uses TRBV19 and TRBJ1-5, with D tentatively TRBD1 (5 bases). V dropped 6 bases and J dropped 4 bases, with 16 bases sitting between them. CDR3 length equals 15 residues. Germline loops: CDR1 LNHDA, CDR2 SQIVND (reference sequence). The CDR3 spells CASRDSLGINQPQHF. The CDR3 DNA reads TGTGCCAGTAGAGACAGTCTGGGCATAAATCAGCCCCAGCATTTT.

This clone has just one count. V usage is TRBV4-3 and J usage is TRBJ2-2, with TRBD2 matching over 9 bases. There are 16 residues in the CDR3. Germline-derived CDR1 and CDR2 are LGHNA and YSLEER. Trimming took 1 base from V and 5 from J; bases not matched to a gene: 5. CDR3 DNA: TGCGCCAGCAGCCAAGGTTGGCGGGAGGGTACCGGGGAGCTGTTTTTT. Residues: CASSQGWREGTGELFF.

CDR3 protein: CASSRARDRGRSGEKLFF. CDR3 DNA sequence: TGTGCCAGCAGCCGTGCCCGGGACAGGGGGCGGTCGGGTGAAAAACTGTTTTTT. This chain connects TRBV7-8 to TRBJ1-4; 12 nucleotides agree with TRBD1. The CDR3 has 18 amino acids. V trimming: 5 bases; J trimming: 7 bases; junction bases outside the gene matches: 14. Germline lookup yields CDR1 SGHVS and CDR2 FQNEAQ.

This chain uses TRBV18 with TRBJ2-4; TRBD1 might be the D (5 bases). Germline values: CDR1 KGHSH, CDR2 LQKENI. V lost 3 bases and J lost 1, with 7 bases in between. This CDR3 is 14 amino acids long. The CDR3 region has the DNA TGTGCCAGCTCACCCGACAGTGCCAAAAACATTCAGTACTTC. Its protein product is CASSPDSAKNIQYF.

This chain joins TRBV7-2 and TRBJ2-4; D might be TRBD1 (6 bases). The CDR3 spans 16 residues. The germline V gene has CDR1 SGHTA and CDR2 FQGNSA. The V gene lost 4 bases and the J gene lost 1 base, with 14 bases spanning the gap. The CDR3 nucleotides read TGTGCCAGCAGCTGGCGACAGGATAGCGCCAAAAACATTCAGTACTTC. Translated: CASSWRQDSAKNIQYF. Looking up the rest from reference TRBV7-2 and TRBJ2-4 gives the full variable domain: GAGVSQSPSNKVTEKGKDVELRCDPISGHTALYWYRQSLGQGLEFLIYFQGNSAPDKSGLPSDRFSAERTGGSVSTLTIQRTQQEDSAVYLCASSWRQDSAKNIQYFGAGTRLSVL.

This clone was observed a single time. The chain couples TRBV9 to TRBJ2-7, with 8 positions matching TRBD1. CDR1 SGDLS and CDR2 YYNGEE come from the germline V gene. V shed 2 bases, J shed 2 bases, and the junction held 3 bases outside the gene matches. The CDR3 extends over 14 amino acids. The CDR3 here is CASSVGQGTYEQYF. The CDR3 region has the DNA TGTGCCAGCAGCGTCGGACAGGGAACCTACGAGCAGTACTTC.

The gene calls are TRBV28 and TRBJ2-1; 7 positions agree with TRBD1. J lost 10 bases, V lost 4 bases, and 7 bases had no gene match. In germline, CDR1 is MDHEN, CDR2 SYDVKM. The CDR3 is made up of 13 amino acids. This CDR3 reads CASSSRQGWEQFF. The CDR3 DNA reads as TGTGCCAGCAGTTCACGACAGGGATGGGAGCAGTTCTTC. The entire variable domain, with the rest obtained from reference TRBV28 and TRBJ2-1, is as follows: DVKVTQSSRYLVKRTGEKVFLECVQDMDHENMFWYRQDPGLGLRLIYFSYDVKMKEKGDIPEGYSVSREKKERFSLILESASTNQTSMYLCASSSRQGWEQFFGPGTRLTVL.

V is TRBV9 and J is TRBJ2-2, with D hard to call. The CDR3 is 13 amino acids. V was clipped by 2 bases and J by 4 bases, with 6 bases between them. Germline V gives CDR1 SGDLS, CDR2 YYNGEE. CDR3 in DNA: TGTGCCAGCAGCGTGGCCCTCACCGGGGAGCTGTTTTTT. Its protein is CASSVALTGELFF.

The genes are TRBV5-5 and TRBJ2-2, with 7 positions matching TRBD1. This CDR3 contains 16 residues. Germline-derived CDR1 and CDR2 are SGHKS and YYEKEE (reference sequence). V trimming: 5 bases; J trimming: 0 bases; junction bases outside the gene matches: 7. The DNA for the CDR3 is TGTGCCAGCAGGCCCTTCAGGGGGACGAACACCGGGGAGCTGTTTTTT. Its translation: CASRPFRGTNTGELFF.

CDR3 sequence (DNA): TGCGCCAGCAGCCCTATGCAGGGGGATACGCAGTATTTT. Its translation: CASSPMQGDTQYF. This chain uses TRBV10-1 with TRBJ2-3, with a tentative D call TRBD1 (6 bases). Trimming cost V 6 bases and J 6 bases, with 13 bases left between them. Germline V gives CDR1 WNHNN, CDR2 SYGVQD (reference sequence). This CDR3 is 13 amino acids long.

The chain has TRBV9 and TRBJ2-1, with 8 bases lining up with TRBD2. The CDR3 is 15 amino acids. V shed 0 bases and J 4 bases; nucleotides not matched to a gene: 3. CDR1 SGDLS and CDR2 YYNGEE come from the germline V gene. The CDR3 protein is CASSVEVAGYNEQFF. CDR3 bases: TGTGCCAGCAGCGTAGAAGTAGCGGGGTACAATGAGCAGTTCTTC.

This clone occurred a few times. This chain uses TRBV19 with TRBJ1-5; TRBD1 is a possible D gene (6 bases). This CDR3 has 16 amino acids. The V gene lost 6 bases and the J gene lost 5 bases, with 20 bases spanning the gap. CDR1 and CDR2 from the germline V gene are LNHDA and SQIVND (reference sequence). The CDR3 protein is CASSEGPSTGYQPQHF. CDR3 DNA sequence: TGTGCCAGTAGCGAGGGTCCCTCGACAGGCTATCAGCCCCAGCATTTT.

The V call is TRBV3-1 (or the pseudogene TRBV3-2), the J call TRBJ2-2; D not resolved. V was trimmed by 1 base and J by 6 bases, leaving 6 bases between them. Germline V gene data show CDR1 as LGHDT and CDR2 as YNNKEL (reference sequence). The CDR3 runs 13 residues. The CDR3 is CASSQGSPGELFF. The CDR3 DNA is TGTGCCAGCAGCCAAGGGAGCCCCGGGGAGCTGTTTTTT.

The chain combines TRBV24-1 with TRBJ2-7; 13 nucleotides line up with TRBD2. Trimming at V came to 9 bases and at J to 5 bases, leaving 15 bases not matched to a gene. From germline, CDR1 is KGHDR and CDR2 SFDVKD. The CDR3 sequence is 17 residues long. The CDR3 loop is CATSPGLAGFGRDEQYF. The CDR3 region has the DNA TGTGCCACCTCTCCGGGACTAGCGGGATTCGGTCGCGACGAGCAGTACTTC.

This clone was detected once. This sequence joins TRBV24-1 and TRBJ2-5, with a weak D call TRBD2 (7 bases). Deletions cut 5 bases from V and 4 bases from J, with 10 bases between. This CDR3 region has 13 residues. Germline V lookup: CDR1 KGHDR, CDR2 SFDVKD. The CDR3 DNA reads as TGTGCCACCAGTGGGGGGGGGCTAGAGACCCAGTACTTC. It yields the protein CATSGGGLETQYF.

This sequence joins TRBV5-4 and TRBJ2-5; 9 bases agree with TRBD1. The V gene's germline CDR1 is SGHNT and CDR2 YYREEE (reference sequence). J gave up 6 bases and V 5 bases, and 11 bases lay outside the gene matches. This CDR3 spans 15 amino acids. CDR3 sequence: CASSSGTGSGQTQYF. In DNA form, the CDR3 reads TGTGCCAGCAGTTCCGGGACAGGGTCGGGGCAGACCCAGTACTTC. Based on the CDR3 plus reference TRBV5-4 and TRBJ2-5, the full variable domain is ETGVTQSPTHLIKTRGQQVTLRCSSQSGHNTVSWYQQALGQGPQFIFQYYREEENGRGNFPPRFSGLQFPNYSSELNVNALELDDSALYLCASSSGTGSGQTQYFGPGTRLLVL.

Remarks on this clone: The sample has other DNA sequences that encode this CDR3 too. The V and J genes are TRBV27 and TRBJ1-5; 9 positions match TRBD1. The CDR3 is 14 amino acids. The germline CDR1 and CDR2 sequences are MNHEY and SMNVEV (reference sequence). V lost 3 bases to trimming and J lost 7 bases; unmatched junction nucleotides: 4. The CDR3 is CASSLGQGGQPQHF. The CDR3 DNA sequence: TGTGCCAGCAGTTTGGGACAGGGCGGCCAGCCCCAGCATTTT.

The chain links TRBV10-3 to TRBJ2-2, with 7 bases aligning to TRBD1. The CDR3 totals 16 residues. V lost 10 bases, J lost 6 bases, and 17 bases stayed unmatched. CDR1 is ENHRY, CDR2 SYGVKD, per germline. For the CDR3, the DNA is TGTGCCACAGGACAGGCCGGGGCTATTGGTTCCGGGGAGCTGTTTTTT. It is translated as CATGQAGAIGSGELFF.

V is TRBV3-1 (or the pseudogene TRBV3-2) and J is TRBJ1-4; the D is unclear. The V gene lost 0 bases and the J gene lost 7 bases, with 6 bases spanning the gap. The germline V gene encodes CDR1 LGHDT and CDR2 YNNKEL (reference sequence). This CDR3 is built from 13 residues. This CDR3 is CASSQERIEKLFF. CDR3 bases: TGTGCCAGCAGCCAAGAGCGGATTGAAAAACTGTTTTTT.

The rearrangement joins TRBV15 to TRBJ1-1, with D perhaps TRBD1 (5 bases). Germline CDR1 reads LNHNV; CDR2 reads YYDKDF (reference sequence). The CDR3 spans 16 residues. V was clipped by 3 bases and J by 2 bases, with 16 bases between them. The CDR3 DNA sequence: TGTGCCACCAGCAGTCCTGACAGAGTAATTAACACTGAAGCTTTCTTT. It specifies CATSSPDRVINTEAFF.

The J gene is TRBJ2-7, the V gene TRBV7-8; 7 bases line up with TRBD1. In germline, CDR1 is SGHVS, CDR2 FQNEAQ. Losses at the gene ends were 5 bases for V and 3 bases for J; bases not matched to a gene: 4. This CDR3 is built from 13 residues. CDR3 sequence (DNA): TGTGCCAGCAGCGTAAGACAGGGCTACGAGCAGTACTTC. Translation: CASSVRQGYEQYF.

The V call is TRBV11-2, the J call TRBJ2-1; 11 nucleotides align to TRBD2. CDR1 is SGHAT, CDR2 FQNNGV, per germline. The trim removed 4 bases at V and 6 bases at J, leaving 5 bases unmatched. The CDR3 has 15 residues. The CDR3, as DNA: TGTGCCAGCAGCTCTTTAGCGGGAGGGTTCAATGAGCAGTTCTTC. It yields the protein CASSSLAGGFNEQFF.

The V and J genes are TRBV7-8 and TRBJ2-6; D may be TRBD2 (7 bases). The V gene lost 11 bases and the J gene lost 3 bases, with 17 bases spanning the gap. Germline CDR1 SGHVS, CDR2 FQNEAQ. The CDR3 loop spans 15 amino acids. The CDR3 spells CALGRGRIGANVLTF. In nucleotides, the CDR3 is TGTGCCTTAGGGAGGGGGAGGATTGGGGCCAACGTCCTGACTTTC.